The 24 T cell receptor beta chains given below trace back to one sample, sequenced in a study of vaccination and CD4 T cells after COVID-19. The sample's treatment: approximately 9-day PBMC culture with coronavirus spike peptide pools or control peptides (ViraFEST assay). CD4+ T cells that came from the unexposed donor were collected before the COVID-19 pandemic (2011-2018). With the Oncomine TCR Beta short-read assay, DNA from cultured CD4+ T cells was sequenced. Genomic DNA was drawn out of CD4+ T cells grown in culture. TCRdb fed the PCR reads into MiXCR, producing one record per CDR3 protein. The sample contains 7,500 to 9,500 distinct CDR3 sequences, 28% of which appear only once. These receptors lack a known antigen. The sequencing sample was made of CD4+ T cells from blood, cultured in vitro. These receptors all stem from a human donor in good health.

The chain is built from TRBV19 and TRBJ2-7; TRBD1 is a possible D gene (6 bases). Trimming took off 3 bases at V and 0 bases at J, with 9 bases between the two ends. CDR3 length: 14 amino acids. Germline V CDR1 and CDR2: LNHDA, SQIVND (reference sequence). The CDR3 region is CASSMRGSSYEQYF. The CDR3 bases are TGTGCCAGTAGTATGAGGGGGAGCTCCTACGAGCAGTACTTC.

By frequency in the sample, this clonotype is medium-sized. The V and J genes are TRBV24-1 and TRBJ1-5; D is possibly TRBD1 (5 bases). The CDR3 is made up of 15 amino acids. Per germline, CDR1 KGHDR and CDR2 SFDVKD. V was shortened by 4 bases and J by 5 bases, with 14 bases between the two germline ends. CDR3 residues: CATSDLGDLDQPQHF. In DNA form, the CDR3 reads TGTGCCACCAGTGACCTCGGGGACCTGGATCAGCCCCAGCATTTT.

The gene calls are TRBV19 and TRBJ1-2; D is possibly TRBD1 (5 bases). CDR3 length: 14 residues. Trimming took off 7 bases at V and 1 base at J, with 13 bases between the two ends. Germline V gene data show CDR1 as LNHDA and CDR2 as SQIVND (reference sequence). Written as DNA, the CDR3 is TGTGCCAGTACTTTGGGACTGGTTAACTATGGCTACACCTTC. It specifies CASTLGLVNYGYTF.

CDR3 bases: TGCAGCGTTGCGGGACAGGGGGCAGTAGGCTACACCTTC. It translates to CSVAGQGAVGYTF. The chain couples TRBV29-1 to TRBJ1-2; 12 bases line up with TRBD1. The CDR3 loop spans 13 amino acids. V shed 4 bases, J shed 8 bases, and the junction held 5 bases outside the gene matches. Germline V CDR1 and CDR2: SQVTM, ANQGSEA.

This chain links TRBV28 with TRBJ2-7; D unresolved. V dropped 3 bases and J dropped 0 bases, with 6 bases sitting between them. The germline CDR1 and CDR2 sequences are MDHEN and SYDVKM. The CDR3 runs to 13 residues. CDR3 coding DNA: TGTGCCAGCAGTTTCTCTCTCTCCTACGAGCAGTACTTC. Translation gives CASSFSLSYEQYF. Together with reference TRBV28 and TRBJ2-7, the CDR3 gives the full variable domain: DVKVTQSSRYLVKRTGEKVFLECVQDMDHENMFWYRQDPGLGLRLIYFSYDVKMKEKGDIPEGYSVSREKKERFSLILESASTNQTSMYLCASSFSLSYEQYFGPGTRLTVT.

The sample holds a few counts of this clonotype. The chain links TRBV20-1 to TRBJ1-2, with D tentatively TRBD1 (5 bases). CDR1 and CDR2 from the germline V gene are DFQATT and SNEGSKA (reference sequence). CDR3 size: 12 residues. DNA of the CDR3: TGCAGGGGGTCCGGGACGGATTATGGCTACACCTTC. The encoded protein is CRGSGTDYGYTF.

This clonotype was detected a few times. V is TRBV28 and J is TRBJ1-2, with D tentatively TRBD1 (6 bases). The germline V gene has CDR1 MDHEN and CDR2 SYDVKM. V lost 4 bases and J lost 8, with 11 bases in between. The CDR3 is 12 residues long. The CDR3 sequence is CASSSSRGGYTF. CDR3 DNA: TGTGCCAGCAGTTCTTCCAGGGGCGGCTACACCTTC.

This clonotype turned up a few times. This chain connects TRBV20-1 to TRBJ2-5, with TRBD2 identical over 7 bases. Per the germline V gene, CDR1 is DFQATT and CDR2 is SNEGSKA (reference sequence). The CDR3 totals 13 residues. Germline trimming cut 5 bases from V and 2 bases from J; bases unmatched to any gene: 5. The CDR3, as DNA: TGCAGTGCTCCTCGGGGGGATCAAGAGACCCAGTACTTC. It is translated as CSAPRGDQETQYF.

Only one count was recorded for this clonotype. V gene TRBV6-1 combines with J gene TRBJ2-1; 8 bases line up with TRBD2. In germline, CDR1 is MNHNS, CDR2 SASEGT. CDR3 size: 13 residues. Germline trimming cut 11 bases from V and 9 bases from J; bases unmatched to any gene: 12. The CDR3 DNA follows: TGTGCCGAGGGCGGGGGGCCCTTGAGTGAGCAGTTCTTC. Protein product: CAEGGGPLSEQFF.

The chain couples TRBV18 to TRBJ1-5; no clear D gene. Trimming took off 3 bases at V and 4 bases at J, with 10 bases between the two ends. Germline CDR1 and CDR2: KGHSH and LQKENI. This CDR3 region has 14 residues. The CDR3 DNA is TGTGCCAGCTCACCCACGGAGGGAAATCAGCCCCAGCATTTT. Protein sequence: CASSPTEGNQPQHF.

The chain couples TRBV28 to TRBJ2-3; 7 bases are a match to TRBD1. V lost 5 bases and J lost 5; bases outside the gene matches: 13. The length of the CDR3 is 16 residues. The V gene's germline CDR1 is MDHEN and CDR2 SYDVKM. The chain's CDR3 is CASSGTVLPREDTQYF. In DNA form, the CDR3 reads TGTGCCAGCAGTGGGACAGTTTTACCCCGAGAAGATACGCAGTATTTT.

The chain links TRBV2 to TRBJ2-1; 7 bases map to TRBD2. V lost 7 bases and J lost 2; bases outside the gene matches: 5. In germline, CDR1 is SNHLY, CDR2 FYNNEI. CDR3 length: 14 residues. CDR3: CASKRDVPYNEQFF. The CDR3 DNA reads as TGTGCCAGCAAGCGGGACGTCCCCTACAATGAGCAGTTCTTC.

In this sample, this clonotype turned up a few times. CDR3 protein: CSARGPSSTDTQYF. CDR3 in DNA: TGCAGTGCTAGAGGCCCTTCCAGCACAGATACGCAGTATTTT. The V gene is TRBV20-1, the J gene TRBJ2-3, with D hard to call. Trimming took off 1 base at V and 0 bases at J, with 8 bases between the two ends. Germline V gene sequence: CDR1 DFQATT, CDR2 SNEGSKA (reference sequence). The CDR3 loop spans 14 amino acids.

This chain joins TRBV7-2 and TRBJ2-2; 14 bases fit TRBD2. In germline, CDR1 is SGHTA, CDR2 FQGNSA. The ends lost 4 bases at V and 5 bases at J; junction bases unmatched: 3. This CDR3 comprises 16 residues. The CDR3 loop reads CASSSGTSGRTGELFF. The DNA for the CDR3 is TGTGCCAGCAGCTCCGGGACTAGCGGGAGAACCGGGGAGCTGTTTTTT.

V is TRBV24-1 and J is TRBJ2-3, with TRBD1 as a possible D gene (7 bases). Trimming pared 2 bases from V and 0 bases from J, leaving 14 bases between. The CDR3 is 17 amino acids. Germline V gene sequence: CDR1 KGHDR, CDR2 SFDVKD. The CDR3: CATSDSPRGTSTDTQYF. The DNA for the CDR3 is TGTGCCACCAGTGATTCACCCAGGGGGACTAGCACAGATACGCAGTATTTT.

The sample holds a few counts of this clonotype. V gene TRBV6-1 combines with J gene TRBJ2-7, with 7 bases fitting TRBD1. The CDR3 extends over 14 amino acids. The germline gives CDR1 MNHNS, CDR2 SASEGT. The ends lost 6 bases at V and 3 bases at J; junction bases unmatched: 8. The CDR3 DNA reads as TGTGCCAGCAGAAACCGTGCAGGGGGCTACGAGCAGTACTTC. It encodes CASRNRAGGYEQYF.

The sample holds a few counts of this clonotype. The rearrangement links TRBV5-8 to TRBJ1-5; 7 bases fit TRBD1. Germline assignment: CDR1 SGHTS and CDR2 YDEGEE. CDR3 length: 16 residues. The V and J ends lost 0 bases and 4 bases, in that order; junction bases with no gene match: 7. CDR3 DNA: TGTGCCAGCAGCTTGGGTACGGCAGGGGGGAATCAGCCCCAGCATTTT. Protein product: CASSLGTAGGNQPQHF.

This clonotype came up a few times. V is TRBV28 and J is TRBJ2-7; tentatively, D is TRBD1 (5 bases). The ends were cut back, 2 bases at V and 3 bases at J, with 14 bases in the middle. Germline loops: CDR1 MDHEN, CDR2 SYDVKM. CDR3 length: 15 amino acids. The CDR3 region has the DNA TGTGCCAGCAGTTTAGTTTCAGGGCCTCTCTACGAGCAGTACTTC. Translation gives CASSLVSGPLYEQYF.

This clonotype was seen more than once but under ten times. The chain uses TRBV4-3 and TRBJ1-6; 9 bases are a match to TRBD1. Germline CDR1 is LGHNA and CDR2 is YSLEER. The V and J ends lost 4 bases and 10 bases, in that order; junction bases with no gene match: 14. The CDR3 covers 17 residues. The CDR3 spells CASSLFPPGQGNSPLHF. The CDR3 DNA sequence: TGCGCCAGCAGCCTTTTCCCCCCGGGACAGGGAAACTCACCCCTCCACTTT.

This clonotype was seen a few times. This chain links TRBV7-3 with TRBJ2-3; 8 bases are a match to TRBD2. Trimming removed 0 bases from V and 5 bases from J; junction bases left unmatched: 4. The length of the CDR3 is 15 residues. In germline, CDR1 is SGHTA, CDR2 FQGTGA. The CDR3 is CASSLTAGGLDTQYF. The CDR3 DNA sequence: TGTGCCAGCAGCTTAACGGCGGGAGGTTTAGATACGCAGTATTTT.

In this sample, this clonotype turned up a few times. The rearrangement links TRBV7-9 to TRBJ2-3, with D tentatively TRBD2 (5 bases). Germline CDR1 SEHNR, CDR2 FQNEAQ (reference sequence). The CDR3 is 13 amino acids. V lost 5 bases, J lost 4 bases, and 10 bases lay in between. CDR3 in amino acids: CASSPRGPDTQYF. CDR3 in DNA: TGTGCCAGCAGCCCTCGCGGGCCAGATACGCAGTATTTT.

The CDR3 nucleotides are TGTGCCAGCAGCTTACTAGCGGGAGGTTCAGATACGCAGTATTTT. Translated: CASSLLAGGSDTQYF. The V and J genes are TRBV7-3 and TRBJ2-3, with 11 bases lining up with TRBD2. CDR3 length: 15 amino acids. Germline V CDR1 and CDR2: SGHTA, FQGTGA. V dropped 2 bases and J dropped 4; count of bases not matched to a gene: 2.

This rearrangement joins TRBV7-3 to TRBJ2-7; 7 bases are shared with TRBD2. Germline trimming cut 2 bases from V and 2 bases from J; bases unmatched to any gene: 0. This CDR3 comprises 13 residues. Per germline, CDR1 SGHTA and CDR2 FQGTGA. The CDR3 region is CASSLGTTYEQYF. CDR3 nucleotides: TGTGCCAGCAGCTTAGGGACTACCTACGAGCAGTACTTC.

In its sample, this clonotype was seen a few times. The chain is built from TRBV10-3 and TRBJ1-2, with 7 bases matching TRBD1. CDR3 length equals 14 residues. Germline-derived CDR1 and CDR2 are ENHRY and SYGVKD. V lost 10 bases and J lost 6; bases outside the gene matches: 14. The CDR3 DNA reads TGTGCCACCCAGACAGGGAACCCTGGTGATGGCTACACCTTC. It encodes CATQTGNPGDGYTF.